The clone carrying this TCR beta chain was observed once. These data originate in a study of shared clonotypes between healthy human individuals. Germline CDR1 reads LNHDA; CDR2 reads SQIVND (reference sequence). The CDR3 spans 15 residues. J lost 9 bases, V lost 3 bases, and 10 bases had no gene match. Naive CD8 cells were CD45RO-negative, positively selected for CCR7, excluding terminally differentiated effector memory CD45RA+ cells. Clones were read by immunoSEQ multiplex PCR, and TCRdb kept only the in-frame ones, dropping some. The top ten hold about 0.25% of the sample, which has approximately 840,000 clones, roughly 96% seen once.

The chain links TRBV19 to TRBJ2-1; TRBD2 agrees at 8 bases. The source is a man aged 25 to 40 in good health. Sequenced sample: naive CD8+ T cells sorted from blood. For the CDR3, the DNA is TGTGCCAGTAGTATCGAAGCGGGAGACGGTGGTGAGCAGTTCTTC. It encodes CASSIEAGDGGEQFF.